Included here is one T cell receptor beta chain sequence, with context. Deletions cut 0 bases from V and 1 base from J, with 13 bases between. From germline, CDR1 is MNHNY and CDR2 SVGAGI (reference sequence). This CDR3 comprises 16 residues. This sample was included in a study of OX40 agonist ivuxolimab in advanced cancers. Study as a whole: Ivuxolimab was delivered to patients intravenously every 2 weeks at doses spanning 0.01 to 10 mg/kg. Prior anti-PD-1, anti-PD-L1 or anti-CTLA-4 therapy did not bar entry, and roughly 40% had some.

Sequencing used immunoSEQ multiplex PCR; TCRdb keeps in-frame clones, though not all of them. The data contain approximately 74,000 clones, 80% to 95% of them seen just once; the ten biggest clones take up approximately 0.58%. This clonotype was obtained from an adult with an advanced solid tumor such as melanoma, head and neck, liver or kidney cancer. Here the sequenced sample was CD4+ or CD8+ T cells sorted from blood, taken in a trial of the OX40 agonist ivuxolimab. The chain uses TRBV6-6 and TRBJ2-7, with a tentative D call TRBD1 (6 bases). The CDR3 loop reads CASSYSGQKVSYEQYF. DNA of the CDR3: TGTGCCAGCAGTTACTCTGGACAGAAGGTTTCCTACGAGCAGTACTTC.